This TCR beta chain stems from a study of CD8+ T cells in alopecia areata. Reverse transcribed after extraction, RNA yielded cDNA as the sequencing template. The data were produced by immunoSEQ multiplex PCR, yet TCRdb's version contains in-frame clones alone and is incomplete. The repertoire has some 180,000 clones, almost 65% of them found once; the top ten carry 1.5% to 2%. The study's findings and limits: Normal scalp had lower clonality than lesional scalp, with alopecia totalis/universalis lesions showing this most strongly.

Remarks on this clone: Its antigen remains unknown. A read error may explain this, as a much larger clone is one base away.

The CDR3 totals 11 residues. The V and J ends lost 5 bases and 2 bases respectively, with 4 bases between them. Germline V lookup: CDR1 SGHTA, CDR2 FQGNSA. This rearrangement joins TRBV7-2 to TRBJ2-7; D is unclear. The receptor was isolated from a human donor with alopecia areata. The material sequenced was CD4+ T cells sorted from blood, taken at week 0. Here the CDR3 DNA reads TGTGCCAGCAGCGCTACCTACGAGCAGTACTTC. Amino acids: CASSATYEQYF.